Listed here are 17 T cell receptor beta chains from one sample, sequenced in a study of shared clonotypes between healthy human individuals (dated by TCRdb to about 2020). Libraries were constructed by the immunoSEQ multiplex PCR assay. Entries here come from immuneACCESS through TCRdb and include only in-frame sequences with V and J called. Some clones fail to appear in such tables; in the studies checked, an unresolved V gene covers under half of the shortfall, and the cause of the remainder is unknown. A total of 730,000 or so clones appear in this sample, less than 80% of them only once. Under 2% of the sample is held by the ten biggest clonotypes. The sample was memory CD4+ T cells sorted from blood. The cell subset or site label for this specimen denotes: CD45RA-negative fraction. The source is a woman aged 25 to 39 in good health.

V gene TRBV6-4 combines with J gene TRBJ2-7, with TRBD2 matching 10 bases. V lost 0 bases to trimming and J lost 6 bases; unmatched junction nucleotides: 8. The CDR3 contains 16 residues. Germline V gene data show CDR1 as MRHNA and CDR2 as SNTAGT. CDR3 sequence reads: CASSDSPAGGPCEQYF. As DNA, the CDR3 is TGTGCCAGCAGTGACTCTCCAGCGGGAGGGCCTTGCGAGCAGTACTTC.

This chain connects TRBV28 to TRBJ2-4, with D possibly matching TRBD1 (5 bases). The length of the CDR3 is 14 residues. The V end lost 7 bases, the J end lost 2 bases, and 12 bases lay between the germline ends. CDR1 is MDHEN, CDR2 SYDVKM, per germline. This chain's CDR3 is CASKGSVTKNIQYF. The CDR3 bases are TGTGCCAGCAAGGGGTCAGTAACCAAAAACATTCAGTACTTC.

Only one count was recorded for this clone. CDR3 DNA sequence: TGTGCCAGCAGCCCTCAGTCGCTATTCTACAATGAGCAGTTCTTC. It specifies CASSPQSLFYNEQFF. The J gene is TRBJ2-1, the V gene TRBV7-2; no clear D gene. V was pared by 5 bases and J by 3 bases, with 14 bases between. From germline, CDR1 is SGHTA and CDR2 FQGNSA. The CDR3 is made up of 15 amino acids.

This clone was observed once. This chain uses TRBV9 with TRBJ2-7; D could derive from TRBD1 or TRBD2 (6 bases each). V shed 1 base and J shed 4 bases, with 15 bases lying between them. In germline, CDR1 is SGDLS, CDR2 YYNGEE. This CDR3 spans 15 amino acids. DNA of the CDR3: TGTGCCAGCAGCGTATATCCGGGGGCCTCTTACGAGCAGTACTTC. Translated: CASSVYPGASYEQYF.

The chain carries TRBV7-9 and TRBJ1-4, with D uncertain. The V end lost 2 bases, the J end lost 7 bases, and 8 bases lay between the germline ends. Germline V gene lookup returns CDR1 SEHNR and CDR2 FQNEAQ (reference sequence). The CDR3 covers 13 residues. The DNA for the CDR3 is TGTGCCAGCAGCTTATGGGAAGGTGAAAAACTGTTTTTT. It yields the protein CASSLWEGEKLFF. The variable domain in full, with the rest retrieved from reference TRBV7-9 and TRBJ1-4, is DTGVSQNPRHKITKRGQNVTFRCDPISEHNRLYWYRQTLGQGPEFLTYFQNEAQLEKSRLLSDRFSAERPKGSFSTLEIQRTEQGDSAMYLCASSLWEGEKLFFGSGTQLSVL.

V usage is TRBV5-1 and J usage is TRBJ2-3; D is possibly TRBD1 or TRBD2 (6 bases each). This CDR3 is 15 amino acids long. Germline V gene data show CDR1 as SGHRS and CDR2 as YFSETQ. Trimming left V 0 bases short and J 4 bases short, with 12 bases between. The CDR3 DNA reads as TGCGCCAGCAGCTTGGAGGCGGGACAACCAGATACGCAGTATTTT. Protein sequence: CASSLEAGQPDTQYF.

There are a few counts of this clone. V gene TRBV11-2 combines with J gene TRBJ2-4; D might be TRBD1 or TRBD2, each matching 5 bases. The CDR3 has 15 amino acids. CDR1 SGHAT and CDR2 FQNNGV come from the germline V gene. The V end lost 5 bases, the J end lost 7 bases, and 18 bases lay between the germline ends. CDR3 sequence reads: CASSPVGTASNIQYF. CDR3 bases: TGTGCCAGCAGCCCCGTCGGGACGGCCTCGAACATTCAGTACTTC. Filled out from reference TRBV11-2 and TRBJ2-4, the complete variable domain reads EAGVAQSPRYKIIEKRQSVAFWCNPISGHATLYWYQQILGQGPKLLIQFQNNGVVDDSQLPKDRFSAERLKGVDSTLKIQPAKLEDSAVYLCASSPVGTASNIQYFGAGTRLSVL.

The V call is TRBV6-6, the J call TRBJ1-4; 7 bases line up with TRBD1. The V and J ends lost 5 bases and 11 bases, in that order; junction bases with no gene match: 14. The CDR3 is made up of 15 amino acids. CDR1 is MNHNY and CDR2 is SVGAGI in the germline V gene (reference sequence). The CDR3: CASSDPGTELGKLFF. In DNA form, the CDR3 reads TGTGCCAGCAGTGATCCCGGGACAGAGCTTGGGAAACTGTTTTTT.

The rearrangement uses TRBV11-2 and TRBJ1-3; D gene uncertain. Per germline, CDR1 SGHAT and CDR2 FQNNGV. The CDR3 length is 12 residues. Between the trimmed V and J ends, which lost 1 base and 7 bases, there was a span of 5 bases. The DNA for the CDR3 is TGTGCCAGCAGCTTAGTTCTTAACACCATATATTTT. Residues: CASSLVLNTIYF.

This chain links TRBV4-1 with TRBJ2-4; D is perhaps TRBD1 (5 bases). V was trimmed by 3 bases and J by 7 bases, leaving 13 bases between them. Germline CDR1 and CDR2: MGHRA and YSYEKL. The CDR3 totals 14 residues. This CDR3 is CASSHPGNGNIQYF. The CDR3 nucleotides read TGCGCCAGCAGCCACCCAGGGAATGGGAACATTCAGTACTTC.

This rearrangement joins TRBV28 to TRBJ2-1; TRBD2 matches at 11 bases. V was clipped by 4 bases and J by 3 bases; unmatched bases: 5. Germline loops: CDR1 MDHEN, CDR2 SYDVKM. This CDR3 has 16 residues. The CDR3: CASSSGGTSGYNEQFF. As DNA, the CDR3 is TGTGCCAGCAGTTCCGGAGGGACTAGCGGCTACAATGAGCAGTTCTTC.

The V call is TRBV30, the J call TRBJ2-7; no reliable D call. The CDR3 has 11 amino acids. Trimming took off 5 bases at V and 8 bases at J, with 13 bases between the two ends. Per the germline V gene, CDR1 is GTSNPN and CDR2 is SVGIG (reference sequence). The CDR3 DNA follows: TGTGCCTGGGCGCACAGCTCTCAGCAGTACTTC. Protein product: CAWAHSSQQYF. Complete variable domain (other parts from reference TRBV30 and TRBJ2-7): SQTIHQWPATLVQPVGSPLSLECTVEGTSNPNLYWYRQAAGRGLQLLFYSVGIGQISSEVPQNLSASRPQDRQFILSSKKLLLSDSGFYLCAWAHSSQQYFGPGTRLTVT.

CDR3 protein: CASSLEGNEQYF. DNA for the CDR3: TGTGCCAGCAGTCTAGAGGGGAACGAGCAGTACTTC. V is TRBV2 and J is TRBJ2-7; TRBD1 or TRBD2 may be the D gene (5 bases each). The CDR3 has 12 residues. Germline CDR1 and CDR2: SNHLY and FYNNEI. The V gene lost 5 bases and the J gene lost 5 bases, with 10 bases spanning the gap.

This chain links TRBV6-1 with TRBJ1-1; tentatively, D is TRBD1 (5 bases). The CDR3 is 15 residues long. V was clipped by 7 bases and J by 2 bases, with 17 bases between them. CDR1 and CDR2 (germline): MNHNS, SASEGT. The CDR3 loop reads CASNMLGTGNTEAFF. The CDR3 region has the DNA TGTGCCAGCAACATGCTGGGGACTGGCAACACTGAAGCTTTCTTT.

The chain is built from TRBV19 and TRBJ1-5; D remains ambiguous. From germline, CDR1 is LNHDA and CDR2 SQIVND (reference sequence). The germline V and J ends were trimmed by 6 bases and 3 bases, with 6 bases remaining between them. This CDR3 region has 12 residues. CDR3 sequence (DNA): TGTGCCAGTAGAGGGAACAATCAGCCCCAGCATTTT. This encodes CASRGNNQPQHF.

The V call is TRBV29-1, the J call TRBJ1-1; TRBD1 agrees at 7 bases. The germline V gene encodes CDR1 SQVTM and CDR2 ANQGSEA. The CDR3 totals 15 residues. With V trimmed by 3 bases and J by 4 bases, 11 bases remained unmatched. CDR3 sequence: CSVDIRTGVLTEAFF. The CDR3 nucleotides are TGCAGCGTTGATATAAGAACAGGGGTTCTCACTGAAGCTTTCTTT.

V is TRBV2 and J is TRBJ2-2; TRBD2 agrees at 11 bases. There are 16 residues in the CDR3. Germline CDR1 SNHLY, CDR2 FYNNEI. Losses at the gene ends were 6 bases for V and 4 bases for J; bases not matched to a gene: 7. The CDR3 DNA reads TGTGCCAGCAGGAAGACCGGGACTAGCGGCACCGGGGAGCTGTTTTTT. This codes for CASRKTGTSGTGELFF.